This passage covers 2 T cell receptor beta chains from one sample sequenced in a study of blood T cell repertoires in COVID-19. The repertoire was sequenced with immunoSEQ multiplex PCR; TCRdb's copy has only in-frame clones and lacks some. Among 430,000 or so clones, roughly 90% were seen once, and the ten largest hold 0.7% to 0.85%. Sequencing used peripheral blood. The receptors derive from a man aged 18 to 29 with COVID-19, enrolled during active disease.

V is TRBV19 and J is TRBJ1-5; no clear D. The CDR3 covers 15 residues. The V and J ends lost 2 bases and 1 base respectively, with 9 bases between them. CDR1 is LNHDA and CDR2 is SQIVND in the germline V gene (reference sequence). The CDR3 protein is CASSISGASNQPQHF. The CDR3 region has the DNA TGTGCCAGTAGTATATCGGGAGCCAGCAATCAGCCCCAGCATTTT.

The sample holds one count of this clone. The rearrangement links TRBV12-5 to TRBJ2-5; 7 nucleotides line up with TRBD1. The CDR3 has 13 residues. Trimming at V came to 5 bases and at J to 3 bases, leaving 3 bases not matched to a gene. Looked up from germline, CDR1 is LGHNT and CDR2 is FRNRAP. This CDR3 reads CASGTGVEETQYF. CDR3 sequence (DNA): TGTGCTAGTGGTACAGGGGTCGAAGAGACCCAGTACTTC. Together with reference TRBV12-5 and TRBJ2-5, the CDR3 gives the full variable domain: DARVTQTPRHKVTEMGQEVTMRCQPILGHNTVFWYRQTMMQGLELLAYFRNRAPLDDSGMPKDRFSAEMPDATLATLKIQPSEPRDSAVYFCASGTGVEETQYFGPGTRLLVL.